A selection of T cell receptor beta chains follows, all from one sample in a study of blood T cell repertoires in COVID-19. Using immunoSEQ multiplex PCR, the repertoire was profiled, and TCRdb retains in-frame clones only, with some absent. The sample comprises some 220,000 clones, 70% to 90% of which are singletons, and less than 6.5% rests with the top ten. The specimen sequenced was peripheral blood. The receptors derive from a man aged 45-65 years with COVID-19, enrolled during active disease. Each CDR3 is given with its conserved first and last residue. Fields, in order: clone size, J gene, D gene, V gene, CDR3 DNA, CDR3 protein. The D gene is left open where the match is weak. Clone size appears in some rows only: once, few, many, or a class for an expanded clone.

.,TRBJ1-5,.,TRBV4-1,TGCGCCAGCAGCCAACAGAGGAGCAATCAGCCCCAGCATTTT,CASSQQRSNQPQHF
.,TRBJ2-3,.,TRBV13,TGTGCCAGCAGCTTAGATGGGCGGGATGCCCGCGGCACAGATACGCAGTATTTT,CASSLDGRDARGTDTQYF
.,TRBJ2-1,TRBD1,TRBV10-2,TGCGCCAGCAGGGACAGGGACGGGGGCTATAATGAGCAGTTCTTC,CASRDRDGGYNEQFF
few,TRBJ2-3,.,TRBV5-1,TGCGCCAGCAGCTTGGCCAAGGGGGATACGCAGTATTTT,CASSLAKGDTQYF
few,TRBJ1-2,.,TRBV19,TGTGCCAGTAGTGACAATTACTATGGCTACACCTTC,CASSDNYYGYTF
.,TRBJ2-2,.,TRBV5-1,TGCGCCAGCAGCTTGGACAGGCCCAATACCGGGGAGCTGTTTTTT,CASSLDRPNTGELFF
.,TRBJ2-3,TRBD2,TRBV29-1,TGCAGCGTTGATGAGCGGGGGGGCTCAGATACGCAGTATTTT,CSVDERGGSDTQYF
.,TRBJ1-6,.,TRBV18,TGTGCCAGCTCACCTTCGCAGGGACTAAATCCCCTCCACTTT,CASSPSQGLNPLHF
.,TRBJ2-2,TRBD2,TRBV5-1,TGCGCCAGCAGCCCCGGGAGGGGCGGGGAGCTGTTTTTT,CASSPGRGGELFF
.,TRBJ1-2,TRBD1,TRBV3-1/TRBV3-2,TGTGCCAGCAGCCAAGAAGGGGCAGGGACAGGGGATGGCTACACCTTC,CASSQEGAGTGDGYTF
.,TRBJ1-1,.,TRBV6-5,TGTGCCAGCAGTTACGGCAGGTGGAACACTGAAGCTTTCTTT,CASSYGRWNTEAFF
.,TRBJ2-3,.,TRBV7-2,TGTGCCAGCAGCTTAGCTAGCGGTGGGGATACGCAGTATTTT,CASSLASGGDTQYF
.,TRBJ2-5,.,TRBV9,TGTGCCAGCAGCCCCTCGCCCGGGGTTCAAGAGACCCAGTACTTC,CASSPSPGVQETQYF
.,TRBJ1-2,.,TRBV6-5,TGTGCCAGCAGTAAGACACGTACTAACTATGGCTACACCTTC,CASSKTRTNYGYTF
.,TRBJ1-1,.,TRBV5-4,TGTGCCAGCATAAACCTGGACAGATTGAACACTGAAGCTTTCTTT,CASINLDRLNTEAFF
.,TRBJ1-3,.,TRBV19,TGTGCCAGTACCGAGACACCGGAAATTTTCCCGGGAAACACCATATATTTT,CASTETPEIFPGNTIYF
.,TRBJ2-1,TRBD2,TRBV5-4,TGTGCCAGCAGCTTTATGAGCGGGGGCCGGAATGAGCAGTTCTTC,CASSFMSGGRNEQFF
.,TRBJ2-5,TRBD2,TRBV27,TGTGCCAGCAGTCCCAAGTCAGCGGGGGGGCAAGAGACCCAGTACTTC,CASSPKSAGGQETQYF
.,TRBJ2-2,TRBD1,TRBV5-3,TGTGCCAGAAGCTTGGGGTCAGGGGGCACCGGGGAGCTGTTTTTT,CARSLGSGGTGELFF
.,TRBJ2-1,TRBD1,TRBV30,TGTGCCTGGAGCACGGTCGGGACAGGGGGGATGCATGAGCAGTTCTTC,CAWSTVGTGGMHEQFF
.,TRBJ1-1,TRBD1,TRBV6-6,TGTGCCAGCAGTTATGAACAGGGGGCTTACACTGAAGCTTTCTTT,CASSYEQGAYTEAFF
.,TRBJ2-7,TRBD1,TRBV5-4,TGTGCCAGCAGCGCCTCCGGGACAGGGATTTACGAGCAGTACTTC,CASSASGTGIYEQYF
few,TRBJ1-2,.,TRBV30,TGTGCCTGGAGTGTCCTCCAGGACTATGGCTACACCTTC,CAWSVLQDYGYTF
.,TRBJ1-4,.,TRBV7-9,TGTGCCAGCAGCCCGGGTGCAACTAATGAAAAACTGTTTTTT,CASSPGATNEKLFF
.,TRBJ1-5,TRBD1,TRBV6-9,TGTGCCAGCAGTCCGCCGACAGGGGGCGACCGGAGGGGCAATCAGCCCCAGCATTTT,CASSPPTGGDRRGNQPQHF